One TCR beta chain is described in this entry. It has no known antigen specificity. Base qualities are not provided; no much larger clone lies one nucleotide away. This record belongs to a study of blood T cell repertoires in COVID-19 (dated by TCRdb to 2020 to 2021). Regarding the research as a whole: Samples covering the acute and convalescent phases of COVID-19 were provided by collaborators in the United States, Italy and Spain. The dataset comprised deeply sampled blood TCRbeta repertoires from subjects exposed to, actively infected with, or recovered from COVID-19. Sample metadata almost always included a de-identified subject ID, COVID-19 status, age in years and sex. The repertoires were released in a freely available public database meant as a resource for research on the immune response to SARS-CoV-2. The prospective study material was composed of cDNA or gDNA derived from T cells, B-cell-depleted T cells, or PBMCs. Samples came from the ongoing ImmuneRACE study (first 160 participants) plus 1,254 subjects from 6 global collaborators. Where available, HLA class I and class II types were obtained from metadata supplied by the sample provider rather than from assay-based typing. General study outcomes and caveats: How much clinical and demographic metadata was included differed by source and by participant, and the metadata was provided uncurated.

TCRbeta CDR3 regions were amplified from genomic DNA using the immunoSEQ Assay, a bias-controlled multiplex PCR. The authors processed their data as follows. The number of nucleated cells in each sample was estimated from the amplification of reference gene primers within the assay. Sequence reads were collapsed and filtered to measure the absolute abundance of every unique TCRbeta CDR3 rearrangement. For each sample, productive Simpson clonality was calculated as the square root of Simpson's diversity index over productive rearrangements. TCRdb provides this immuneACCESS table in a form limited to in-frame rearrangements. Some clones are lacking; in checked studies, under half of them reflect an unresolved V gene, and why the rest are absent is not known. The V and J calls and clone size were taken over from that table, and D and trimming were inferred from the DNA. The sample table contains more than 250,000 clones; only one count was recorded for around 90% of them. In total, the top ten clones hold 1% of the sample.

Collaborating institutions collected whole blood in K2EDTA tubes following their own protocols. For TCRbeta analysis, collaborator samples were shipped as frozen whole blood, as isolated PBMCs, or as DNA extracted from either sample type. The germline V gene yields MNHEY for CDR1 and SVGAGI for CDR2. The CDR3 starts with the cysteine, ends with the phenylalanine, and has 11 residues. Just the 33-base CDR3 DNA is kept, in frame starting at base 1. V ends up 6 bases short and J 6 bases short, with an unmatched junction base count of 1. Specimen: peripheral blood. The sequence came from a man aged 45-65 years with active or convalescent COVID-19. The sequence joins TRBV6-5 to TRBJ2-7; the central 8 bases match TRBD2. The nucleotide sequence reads TGTGCCAGCAGACGGGGGGGCGAGCAGTACTTC. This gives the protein CASRRGGEQYF.